A selection of T cell receptor beta chains follows, all from one sample in a study of T cell responses to AZD1222 COVID-19 vaccine. TCRdb keeps only in-frame clones here, not all; method: immunoSEQ multiplex PCR. The table shows 120,000 or so clones, with about 89% occurring only once. The input for sequencing was peripheral blood, taken on day 0 of AZD1222 vaccination. All receptors come from an adult in good health. Each CDR3 is given with its conserved first and last residue. Each record gives: CDR3 protein, clone size, J gene, V gene. Clone size is not always given. Where it is, it says once, few, many or a class for expanded clones.

CDR3 protein: CASLRGQLNGWNSPLHF; clone size: -; J gene: TRBJ1-6; V gene: TRBV24-1
CDR3 protein: CASSPRGAVSMQFF; clone size: -; J gene: TRBJ2-1; V gene: TRBV18
CDR3 protein: CASSLALGREGGAYGANVLTF; clone size: once; J gene: TRBJ2-6; V gene: TRBV5-1
CDR3 protein: CASSQDSAGYEQYF; clone size: -; J gene: TRBJ2-7; V gene: TRBV4-1
CDR3 protein: CAIRVTDNYGYTF; clone size: -; J gene: TRBJ1-2; V gene: TRBV10-3
CDR3 protein: CASSQGAVGAFF; clone size: -; J gene: TRBJ1-1; V gene: TRBV12-3/TRBV12-4
CDR3 protein: CASSGLQGLGEKLFF; clone size: -; J gene: TRBJ1-4; V gene: TRBV5-6
CDR3 protein: CASTLKGAISPLHF; clone size: -; J gene: TRBJ1-6; V gene: TRBV27
CDR3 protein: CASSLGQGGGYTF; clone size: -; J gene: TRBJ1-2; V gene: TRBV5-1
CDR3 protein: CAWGGQGRSGYTF; clone size: -; J gene: TRBJ1-2; V gene: TRBV30
CDR3 protein: CASRAGGQPQHF; clone size: -; J gene: TRBJ1-5; V gene: TRBV27
CDR3 protein: CASSGGGATDEKLFF; clone size: -; J gene: TRBJ1-4; V gene: TRBV28
CDR3 protein: CASSLGQPNTEAFF; clone size: -; J gene: TRBJ1-1; V gene: TRBV7-2
CDR3 protein: CASSKDVSEETQYF; clone size: -; J gene: TRBJ2-5; V gene: TRBV21-1
CDR3 protein: CSASGHYGYTF; clone size: -; J gene: TRBJ1-2; V gene: TRBV20-1
CDR3 protein: CASGRDTQYF; clone size: once; J gene: TRBJ2-3; V gene: TRBV27
CDR3 protein: CASSLATVTDTQYF; clone size: -; J gene: TRBJ2-3; V gene: TRBV5-5
CDR3 protein: CASSQALGGAGRYEQFF; clone size: -; J gene: TRBJ2-1; V gene: TRBV4-2
CDR3 protein: CASSPTQGGGRGETQYF; clone size: few; J gene: TRBJ2-5; V gene: TRBV11-3
CDR3 protein: CASSLLAGNTGELFF; clone size: -; J gene: TRBJ2-2; V gene: TRBV5-6
CDR3 protein: CASSEARGREETQYF; clone size: -; J gene: TRBJ2-5; V gene: TRBV6-1
CDR3 protein: CASSVGTGHYEQYF; clone size: medium-sized; J gene: TRBJ2-7; V gene: TRBV9
CDR3 protein: CASSRDRGGIGNQPQHF; clone size: -; J gene: TRBJ1-5; V gene: TRBV5-8
CDR3 protein: CASSGMRDYGYTF; clone size: -; J gene: TRBJ1-2; V gene: TRBV12-3/TRBV12-4
CDR3 protein: CASSLRRGREETQYF; clone size: -; J gene: TRBJ2-5; V gene: TRBV7-9
CDR3 protein: CASSLRSGRLSGNTIYF; clone size: -; J gene: TRBJ1-3; V gene: TRBV13
CDR3 protein: CASSPAGENYEQYF; clone size: -; J gene: TRBJ2-7; V gene: TRBV5-6
CDR3 protein: CASSLKGAWAKETQYF; clone size: -; J gene: TRBJ2-5; V gene: TRBV3-1/TRBV3-2
CDR3 protein: CASSPHKDRGYGYTF; clone size: -; J gene: TRBJ1-2; V gene: TRBV7-6
CDR3 protein: CASSSQGAKETQYF; clone size: -; J gene: TRBJ2-5; V gene: TRBV7-9
CDR3 protein: CASRQGANSPLHF; clone size: -; J gene: TRBJ1-6; V gene: TRBV11-2